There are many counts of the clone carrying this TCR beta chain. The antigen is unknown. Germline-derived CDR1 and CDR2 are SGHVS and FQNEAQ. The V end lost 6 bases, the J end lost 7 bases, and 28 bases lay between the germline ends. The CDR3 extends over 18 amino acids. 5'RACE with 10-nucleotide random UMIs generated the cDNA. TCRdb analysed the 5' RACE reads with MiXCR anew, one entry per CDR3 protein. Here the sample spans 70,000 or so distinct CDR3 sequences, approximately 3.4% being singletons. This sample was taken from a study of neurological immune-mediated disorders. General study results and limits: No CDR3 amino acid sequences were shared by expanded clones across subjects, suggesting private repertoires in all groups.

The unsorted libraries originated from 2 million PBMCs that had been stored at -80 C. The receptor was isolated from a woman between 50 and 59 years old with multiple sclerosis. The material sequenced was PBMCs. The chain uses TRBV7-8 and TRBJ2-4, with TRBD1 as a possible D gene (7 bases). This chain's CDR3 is CASSSQAGTAAWGNIQYF. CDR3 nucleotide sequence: TGTGCCAGCAGTTCCCAGGCGGGGACAGCTGCTTGGGGGAACATTCAGTACTTC. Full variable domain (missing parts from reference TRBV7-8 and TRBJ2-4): GAGVSQSPRYKVAKRGQDVALRCDPISGHVSLFWYQQALGQGPEFLTYFQNEAQLDKSGLPSDRFFAERPEGSVSTLKIQRTQQEDSAVYLCASSSQAGTAAWGNIQYFGAGTRLSVL.